Detailed here is one T cell receptor beta chain. Antigen specificity is unknown. The data derive from a study of shared clonotypes between healthy human individuals. Whole-study context: Two women and a few men aged 18 to 49 served as donors. Broader study findings: Clonotype sharing levels among donors were expected to vary with sequencing depth.

The data were produced by immunoSEQ multiplex PCR, yet TCRdb's version contains in-frame clones alone and is incomplete. The table lists 2 million to 2.5 million clones, approximately 95% of them singletons, with around 0.13% in the top ten. CDR3 length: 15 residues. From germline, CDR1 is SGHRS and CDR2 YFSETQ. The V end lost 6 bases, the J end lost 7 bases, and 20 bases lay between the germline ends. This chain links TRBV5-1 with TRBJ2-1, with D tentatively TRBD2 (6 bases). What was sequenced was naive CD4+ T cells sorted from blood. Subset noted: CD45RA+ positively selected. The origin of this receptor is a young man in good health. CDR3 coding DNA: TGCGCCAGCAACCGGCCGGGACTGGGACTGAATGAGCAGTTCTTC. Protein product: CASNRPGLGLNEQFF.